The T cell receptor (beta chain) described here comes from a study of cytomegalovirus exposure and HLA in healthy donors. PCR employed 60 Vbeta and 13 Jbeta primers. Method: immunoSEQ multiplex PCR; TCRdb's copy keeps in-frame clones and lacks some. Among approximately 100,000 clones listed, less than 9.5% were seen once. There are a few counts of this clone. The germline CDR1 and CDR2 sequences are SGHNT and YENEEA. Trimming shortened V by 1 base and J by 9 bases, and 10 bases separated the two germline ends. This CDR3 is built from 13 residues. This sequence was found in a man over 45 in good health and CMV-seropositive. Material for sequencing was PBMCs. The V gene is TRBV11-3, the J gene TRBJ2-1, with a weak D call TRBD1 (5 bases). CDR3 nucleotide sequence: TGTGCCAGCAGCTTAGGGGGCCCGGGTGAGCAGTTCTTC. Protein: CASSLGGPGEQFF.